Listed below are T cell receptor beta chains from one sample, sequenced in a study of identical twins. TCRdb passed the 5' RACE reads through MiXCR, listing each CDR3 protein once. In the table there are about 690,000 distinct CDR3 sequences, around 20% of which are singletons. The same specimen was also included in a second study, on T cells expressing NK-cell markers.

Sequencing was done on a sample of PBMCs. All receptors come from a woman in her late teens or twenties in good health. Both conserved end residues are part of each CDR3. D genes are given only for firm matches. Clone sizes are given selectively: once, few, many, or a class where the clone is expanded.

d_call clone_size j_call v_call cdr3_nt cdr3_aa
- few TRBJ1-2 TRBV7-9 TGTGCCAGCAGCCCCGGACGCGGCTACACCTTC CASSPGRGYTF
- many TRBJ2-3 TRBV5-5 TGTGCCAGCAGCCCCCAGGCCGATACGCAGTATTTT CASSPQADTQYF
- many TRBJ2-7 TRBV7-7 TGTGCCAGCAGCTCAGACATCACAGGGAGCGAGCAGTACTTC CASSSDITGSEQYF
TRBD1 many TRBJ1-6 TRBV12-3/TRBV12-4 TGTGCCAGCAGATCGACAGGGGGTTATTCACCCCTCCACTTT CASRSTGGYSPLHF
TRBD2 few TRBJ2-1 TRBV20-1 TGCAGTGCTATCCTTACTAGCGGGAGAGACAATGAGCAGTTCTTC CSAILTSGRDNEQFF
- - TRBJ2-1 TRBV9 TGTGCCAGCAGCCTAGGGACTCGAGTTGAGCAGTTCTTC CASSLGTRVEQFF
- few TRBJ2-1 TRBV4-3 TGCGCCAGCAGCGAGGACTCCCCAAATGAGCAGTTCTTC CASSEDSPNEQFF
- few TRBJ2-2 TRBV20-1 TGCAGTGCTAGTGTGGACAGCCTTACCGGGGAGCTGTTTTTT CSASVDSLTGELFF
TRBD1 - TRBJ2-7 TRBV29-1 TGCAGCGTTCGCCGGGACAGGGGGGTTTACGAGCAGTACTTC CSVRRDRGVYEQYF
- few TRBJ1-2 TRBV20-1 TGCAGTGCTAGAGATCAGGGACTCCAAAAGGGCAACTATGGCTACACCTTC CSARDQGLQKGNYGYTF
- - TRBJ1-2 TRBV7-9 TGTGCCAGCAGCCCACGACAGGCTGACTATGGCTACACCTTC CASSPRQADYGYTF
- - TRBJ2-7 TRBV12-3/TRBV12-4 TGTGCCAGCAGTTCTGGAGGGGCTAGTTTCTACGAGCAGTACTTC CASSSGGASFYEQYF
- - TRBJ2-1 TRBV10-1 TGCGCCAGCAGTGAGACGGGACTTCCCCAGTTCTTC CASSETGLPQFF
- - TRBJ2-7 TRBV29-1 TGCAGCGTTTCTCGTGGAGAGAGGAGCGAGCAGTACTTC CSVSRGERSEQYF
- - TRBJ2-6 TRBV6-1 TGTGCCAGCAACCTCTCTGGGGCCAACGTCCTGACTTTC CASNLSGANVLTF
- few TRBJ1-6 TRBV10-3 TGTGCCAGTAATACACAGAGCGATAATTCACCCCTCCACTTT CASNTQSDNSPLHF
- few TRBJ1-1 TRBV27 TGTGCCAGCAGTTTAGGAAGGGGCGGAGTGAACACTGAAGCTTTCTTT CASSLGRGGVNTEAFF
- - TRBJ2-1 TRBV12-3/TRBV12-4 TGTGCCATTTCGATACTCAATGAGCAGTTCTTC CAISILNEQFF
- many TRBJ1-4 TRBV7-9 TGTGCCAGCAGCTCCCGGGACGGACCTAATGAAAAACTGTTTTTT CASSSRDGPNEKLFF
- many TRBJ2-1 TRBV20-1 TGCAGTGCTAGTAAAAACCCGAGCACGTTCTTC CSASKNPSTFF
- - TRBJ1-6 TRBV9 TGTGCCAGCAGCGTCCATGGGGTCGTGAATTCACCCCTCCACTTT CASSVHGVVNSPLHF
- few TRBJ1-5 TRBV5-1 TGCGCCAGCAGCTTTAATCCCGTGGGGGAAACACAGCCCCAGCATTTT CASSFNPVGETQPQHF
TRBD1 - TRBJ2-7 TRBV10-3 TGTGCCATCAGTGACATACAGGGGGTCTCCTACGAGCAGTACTTC CAISDIQGVSYEQYF
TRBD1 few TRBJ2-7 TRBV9 TGTGCCAGCAGTGACGGGACAGGGCCTGGGGGAGAGCAGTACTTC CASSDGTGPGGEQYF
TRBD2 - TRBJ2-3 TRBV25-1 TGTGCCAGCAGTGAACGGGGGGGAGGAGATACAGATACGCAGTATTTT CASSERGGGDTDTQYF
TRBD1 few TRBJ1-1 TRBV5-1 TGCGCCAGCAGCTTGGGATCGCAAAACAGGGGCGTTAGGACTGAAGCTTTCTTT CASSLGSQNRGVRTEAFF
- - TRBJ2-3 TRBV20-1 TGCAGTGCTAGTGGGCCAGCCACAGATACGCAGTATTTT CSASGPATDTQYF
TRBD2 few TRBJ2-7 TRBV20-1 TGCAGTGCTAGTACGGGGACTACCTACGAGCAGTACTTC CSASTGTTYEQYF
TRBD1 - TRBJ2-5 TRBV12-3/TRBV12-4 TGTGCCAGCAGTCCCGGGACAGATAAAGAGACCCAGTACTTC CASSPGTDKETQYF
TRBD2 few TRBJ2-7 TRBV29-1 TGCAGCGTTGAAGGGGGGACTAGCGGGCGGTGGGAGCAGTACTTC CSVEGGTSGRWEQYF
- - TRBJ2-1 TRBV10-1 TGCGCCAGCAGTGAGTCTTCTTACTTCAATGAGCAGTTCTTC CASSESSYFNEQFF
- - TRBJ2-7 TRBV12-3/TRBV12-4 TGTGCCAGCAGTTTAAGAAACGCATTTGAGCAGTACTTC CASSLRNAFEQYF
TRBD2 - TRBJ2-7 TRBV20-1 TGCAGTGCTAGCCCGGGGGGGAGCTACGAGCAGTACTTC CSASPGGSYEQYF
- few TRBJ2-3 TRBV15 TGTGCCACCAGCAGAGTGGGAAGGACCCCCGGGTATTTT CATSRVGRTPGYF
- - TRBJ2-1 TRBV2 TGTGCCAGCAGTGACGAACTAGCCGACGCTGAGCAGTTCTTC CASSDELADAEQFF
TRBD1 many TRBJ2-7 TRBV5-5 TGTGCCAGCAGCCTCGGGACAGGGGTGGGCGAGCAGTACTTC CASSLGTGVGEQYF
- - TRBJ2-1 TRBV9 TGTGCCAGCAGCGTTTCAGGGATTCTCAATGAGCAGTTCTTC CASSVSGILNEQFF
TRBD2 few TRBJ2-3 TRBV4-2 TGTGCCAGCAGCCCGACTAGCGGGGGGAGACCGGTTAGCACAGATACGCAGTATTTT CASSPTSGGRPVSTDTQYF
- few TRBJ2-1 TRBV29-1 TGCAGCGTTCCTACCGCGGCTTCTATCCCCAATGAGCAGTTCTTC CSVPTAASIPNEQFF
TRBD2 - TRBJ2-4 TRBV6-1 TGTGCCAGCAGTGAATCCAAGCGGGAGGGCCTGGGGCTAGCCAAAAACATTCAGTACTTC CASSESKREGLGLAKNIQYF
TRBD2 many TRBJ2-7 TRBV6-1 TGTGCCAGCAGTCCCGCCTTAGCGGGGGAATCCTACGAGCAGTACTTC CASSPALAGESYEQYF
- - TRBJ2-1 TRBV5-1 TGCGCCAGCAGACCCATTGGGAGTCCCTTCAATGAGCAGTTCTTC CASRPIGSPFNEQFF
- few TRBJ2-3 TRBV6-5 TGTGCCAGCCAGGACCTCACAGATACGCAGTATTTT CASQDLTDTQYF
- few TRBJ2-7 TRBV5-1 TGCGCCAGCAGCTCGACTGGATTCTACGAGCAGTACTTC CASSSTGFYEQYF
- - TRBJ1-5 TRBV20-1 TGCAGTGGGAGACTAGCTAGGGGTCAGCCCCAGCATTTT CSGRLARGQPQHF